These 22 T cell receptor beta chains originate from one sample sequenced in a study of CD8 T cells in Susac syndrome. cDNA came from around 0.5 to 1 ug RNA primed by random hexamers. TCRdb passed the immunoSEQ multiplex PCR reads through MiXCR, listing each CDR3 protein once. The table lists roughly 180,000 distinct CDR3 sequences, roughly 94% of them singletons, with 0.085% to 0.1% in the top ten. Sequences were obtained from CD4+ T cells from PBMCs. The receptor set was obtained from a human donor with Susac syndrome.

This chain joins TRBV28 and TRBJ2-2; 12 bases agree with TRBD2. From germline, CDR1 is MDHEN and CDR2 SYDVKM. J lost 6 bases, V lost 3 bases, and 8 bases had no gene match. CDR3 length: 17 amino acids. The CDR3 DNA sequence: TGTGCCAGCAGTTTCTGGTCACTAGCGGGGGGTCCCGGGGAGCTGTTTTTT. Translated: CASSFWSLAGGPGELFF.

The rearrangement joins TRBV2 to TRBJ1-5; D is ambiguous. Between the trimmed V and J ends, which lost 2 bases and 3 bases, there was a span of 8 bases. The CDR3 is 14 residues long. The germline V gene has CDR1 SNHLY and CDR2 FYNNEI. CDR3 DNA sequence: TGTGCCAGCAGTGAACTCTCGTACAATCAGCCCCAGCATTTT. Residues: CASSELSYNQPQHF.

The rearrangement links TRBV5-1 to TRBJ1-1; D unclear. This CDR3 contains 13 residues. V was pared by 0 bases and J by 4 bases, with 7 bases between. Germline V CDR1 and CDR2: SGHRS, YFSETQ. The CDR3 is CASSLELTTEAFF. The CDR3 DNA reads TGCGCCAGCAGCTTGGAACTAACCACTGAAGCTTTCTTT.

The chain is built from TRBV27 and TRBJ1-2; D remains ambiguous. V lost 6 bases and J 4 bases, leaving 15 bases between the germline ends. Germline-derived CDR1 and CDR2 are MNHEY and SMNVEV (reference sequence). CDR3 length equals 14 residues. CDR3 sequence reads: CASRRTGSTYGYTF. The CDR3 DNA is TGTGCCAGCAGGAGGACCGGATCTACCTATGGCTACACCTTC.

The gene calls are TRBV3-1 and TRBJ2-1; D may be TRBD2 (6 bases). V was trimmed by 3 bases and J by 4 bases, leaving 10 bases between them. Germline CDR1 and CDR2: LGHDT and YNNKEL (reference sequence). The CDR3 is 14 amino acids. This CDR3 is CASSQPGLYNEQFF. In nucleotides, the CDR3 is TGTGCCAGCAGCCAGCCGGGACTTTACAATGAGCAGTTCTTC.

The chain joins TRBV29-1 to TRBJ1-2; D possibly corresponds to TRBD1 (6 bases). The CDR3 consists of 15 residues. V lost 0 bases, J lost 8 bases, and 19 bases lay in between. Per the germline V gene, CDR1 is SQVTM and CDR2 is ANQGSEA. The CDR3 sequence is CSVEDLGRGLWGYTF. Written as DNA, the CDR3 is TGCAGCGTTGAAGATCTGGGGCGGGGGCTCTGGGGCTACACCTTC.

The rearrangement uses TRBV5-1 and TRBJ2-1; 7 bases map to TRBD2. Germline values: CDR1 SGHRS, CDR2 YFSETQ. CDR3 size: 15 residues. Unmatched junction bases numbered 4, after V lost 3 bases and J lost 1 base. This CDR3 reads CASSSTSNSYNEQFF. CDR3 in DNA: TGCGCCAGCAGCTCGACTAGCAATTCCTACAATGAGCAGTTCTTC.

This chain uses TRBV19 with TRBJ1-2, with 9 bases identical to TRBD1. The CDR3 spans 16 residues. Germline V gene data show CDR1 as LNHDA and CDR2 as SQIVND (reference sequence). V lost 9 bases to trimming and J lost 6 bases; unmatched junction nucleotides: 17. The CDR3, as DNA: TGTGCCAGCAAGATGGGACAGGGTCTACGGTCGGATGGCTACACCTTC. This encodes CASKMGQGLRSDGYTF.

V usage is TRBV5-1 and J usage is TRBJ1-2, with TRBD1 identical over 10 bases. Germline V CDR1 and CDR2: SGHRS, YFSETQ. V lost 3 bases, J lost 8 bases, and 7 bases stayed unmatched. This CDR3 has 14 amino acids. This CDR3 reads CASSSGQGTGGYTF. CDR3 nucleotides: TGCGCCAGCAGCTCGGGACAGGGGACAGGAGGCTACACCTTC.

This rearrangement joins TRBV3-1 to TRBJ2-2, with D possibly being TRBD1 (6 bases). Germline CDR1 is LGHDT and CDR2 is YNNKEL (reference sequence). The CDR3 runs 14 residues. The V end was cut by 8 bases, the J end by 1 base, with 11 bases between. In DNA form, the CDR3 reads TGTGCCAGCGATAGGGGACAGAACACCGGGGAGCTGTTTTTT. This encodes CASDRGQNTGELFF.

This chain links TRBV5-1 with TRBJ2-7, with 7 bases lining up with TRBD1. Unmatched junction bases numbered 7, after V lost 0 bases and J lost 4 bases. In germline, CDR1 is SGHRS, CDR2 YFSETQ. The CDR3 loop spans 15 amino acids. CDR3 in DNA: TGCGCCAGCAGCTTGGGACAGGGAAGTTTTTACGAGCAGTACTTC. It encodes CASSLGQGSFYEQYF.

This chain links TRBV2 with TRBJ2-2; 11 bases map to TRBD2. The CDR3 sequence is 16 residues long. The germline V gene encodes CDR1 SNHLY and CDR2 FYNNEI. The junction had 8 bases not matched to a gene; V was cut back by 3 bases and J by 8 bases. Written as DNA, the CDR3 is TGTGCCAGCAGTGACAAGGCTAGCGGGAGGACTGGGGAGCTGTTTTTT. It is translated as CASSDKASGRTGELFF.

This clonotype was counted a few times. J is TRBJ2-5 and V is TRBV14, with 8 bases that match TRBD2. Germline V gene lookup returns CDR1 SGHDN and CDR2 FVKESK. J was trimmed by 3 bases and V by 4 bases; bases with no gene match: 7. The length of the CDR3 is 15 residues. DNA of the CDR3: TGTGCCAGCAGCCCGGGGGGGACTCCCAAAGAGACCCAGTACTTC. Amino acid sequence: CASSPGGTPKETQYF.

The J gene is TRBJ2-4, the V gene TRBV6-5; D is possibly TRBD1 (6 bases). Germline values: CDR1 MNHEY, CDR2 SVGAGI. The CDR3 loop spans 17 amino acids. Between the trimmed V and J ends, which lost 4 bases and 0 bases, there was a span of 16 bases. CDR3 protein: CASSSPGQTRAKNIQYF. The CDR3 DNA is TGTGCCAGCAGTTCCCCGGGACAAACCCGAGCCAAAAACATTCAGTACTTC.

The rearrangement links TRBV6-2 or TRBV6-3 to TRBJ2-7; 11 positions match TRBD2. CDR3 length: 14 amino acids. Germline loops: CDR1 MNHEY, CDR2 SVGEGT. J was trimmed by 0 bases and V by 7 bases; bases with no gene match: 2. The CDR3 loop reads CASKGTSGSYEQYF. For the CDR3, the DNA is TGTGCCAGCAAAGGGACTAGCGGCTCCTACGAGCAGTACTTC.

The V and J genes are TRBV2 and TRBJ2-2, with TRBD1 matching 8 bases. Per germline, CDR1 SNHLY and CDR2 FYNNEI. V was pared by 1 base and J by 8 bases, with 3 bases of the junction left unmatched. The CDR3 spans 14 residues. Here the CDR3 DNA reads TGTGCCAGCAGTGAAGTACAGGGGGTGGGGGAGCTGTTTTTT. Amino acid sequence: CASSEVQGVGELFF.

The chain employs TRBV14 and TRBJ2-3; the match to TRBD2 covers 8 bases. V was pared by 2 bases and J by 3 bases, with 1 base of the junction left unmatched. CDR1 is SGHDN and CDR2 is FVKESK in the germline V gene. This CDR3 is 14 amino acids long. As DNA, the CDR3 is TGTGCCAGCAGCCAACAGCGGGGGACAGATACGCAGTATTTT. This gives the protein CASSQQRGTDTQYF.

The chain employs TRBV5-6 and TRBJ2-1, with D perhaps matching TRBD1 (5 bases). This CDR3 region has 14 residues. Germline V gene data show CDR1 as SGHDT and CDR2 as YYEEEE. Deletions cut 0 bases from V and 9 bases from J, with 13 bases between. The CDR3 loop reads CASSLAPQGTEQFF. In nucleotides, the CDR3 is TGTGCCAGCAGCTTGGCCCCCCAGGGTACTGAGCAGTTCTTC. Drawing the rest from reference TRBV5-6 and TRBJ2-1, the complete variable domain is DAGVTQSPTHLIKTRGQQVTLRCSPKSGHDTVSWYQQALGQGPQFIFQYYEEEERQRGNFPDRFSGHQFPNYSSELNVNALLLGDSALYLCASSLAPQGTEQFFGPGTRLTVL.

J is TRBJ1-3 and V is TRBV4-2; no reliable D call. V was pared by 0 bases and J by 0 bases, with 12 bases between. Germline CDR1 is LGHNA and CDR2 is YNFKEQ. The CDR3 has 17 amino acids. CDR3 nucleotides: TGTGCCAGCAGCCAAGAGGCGCTCGGGCTCTCTGGAAACACCATATATTTT. It translates to CASSQEALGLSGNTIYF.

The chain recombines TRBV7-2 with TRBJ2-1, with D possibly called TRBD1 or TRBD2 (6 bases each). The CDR3 covers 13 residues. Germline assignment: CDR1 SGHTA and CDR2 FQGNSA. V was trimmed by 4 bases and J by 8 bases, leaving 12 bases between them. The CDR3 protein is CASSYGQRDEQFF. Here the CDR3 DNA reads TGTGCCAGCAGCTACGGACAGCGGGATGAGCAGTTCTTC.

This chain links TRBV2 with TRBJ2-1, with D unresolved. This CDR3 is built from 13 residues. The germline V and J ends were trimmed by 7 bases and 10 bases, with 17 bases remaining between them. Looked up from germline, CDR1 is SNHLY and CDR2 is FYNNEI. The CDR3 DNA is TGTGCCAGCACCCCCCTCGCGGTTTCCGAGCAGTTCTTC. Amino acid sequence: CASTPLAVSEQFF.

The gene calls are TRBV4-1 and TRBJ2-1; D not certain. Trimming took off 0 bases at V and 5 bases at J, with 5 bases between the two ends. The CDR3 runs to 13 residues. The germline V gene has CDR1 MGHRA and CDR2 YSYEKL. The CDR3 bases are TGCGCCAGCAGCCAAGATTTTGACAATGAGCAGTTCTTC. Its protein product is CASSQDFDNEQFF.